One and the same sample provided the 5 T cell receptor beta chains below, sequenced in a study of vaccination and CD4 T cells after COVID-19. The antigens of these receptors remain unknown. Treatment here: 10-day PBMC culture with coronavirus spike peptide pools or control peptides (ViraFEST assay). Once obtained from cultured CD4+ T cells, the DNA was sequenced using the Oncomine TCR Beta short-read assay. TCRdb recomputed calls from the PCR reads with MiXCR, one row per CDR3 protein. The sample holds fewer than 15,000 distinct CDR3 sequences; approximately 28% are singletons and the top ten take about 17%. The sample was cultured CD4+ T cells from blood. The receptors originated from a human donor with COVID-19.

In its sample, this clonotype was seen a few times. The V and J genes are TRBV2 and TRBJ2-5; perhaps TRBD1 as D (5 bases). Trimming took off 2 bases at V and 7 bases at J, with 11 bases between the two ends. Germline V gene sequence: CDR1 SNHLY, CDR2 FYNNEI. CDR3 size: 13 residues. The CDR3 sequence is CASSEFRDGTQYF. The CDR3 bases are TGTGCCAGCAGTGAATTCAGGGATGGGACCCAGTACTTC.

The chain carries TRBV11-1 and TRBJ2-3, with D perhaps given as TRBD1 or TRBD2 (6 bases each). The CDR3 has 16 amino acids. Per the germline V gene, CDR1 is SGHAT and CDR2 is FQDESV (reference sequence). V dropped 6 bases and J dropped 6 bases, with 22 bases sitting between them. The chain's CDR3 is CASRPVLGGLSDTQYF. The CDR3 nucleotides read TGTGCCAGCAGGCCAGTTCTGGGGGGCCTGTCGGATACGCAGTATTTT. Together with reference TRBV11-1 and TRBJ2-3, the CDR3 gives the full variable domain: EAEVAQSPRYKITEKSQAVAFWCDPISGHATLYWYRQILGQGPELLVQFQDESVVDDSQLPKDRFSAERLKGVDSTLKIQPAELGDSAMYLCASRPVLGGLSDTQYFGPGTRLTVL.

Only a few counts were recorded for this clonotype. The chain recombines TRBV2 with TRBJ2-5; D call uncertain. This CDR3 has 11 amino acids. The V gene lost 4 bases and the J gene lost 5 bases, with 5 bases spanning the gap. CDR1 is SNHLY and CDR2 is FYNNEI in the germline V gene. DNA for the CDR3: TGTGCCAGCAGTGTCAGGGAGACCCAGTACTTC. Residues: CASSVRETQYF. Drawing the rest from reference TRBV2 and TRBJ2-5, the complete variable domain is EPEVTQTPSHQVTQMGQEVILRCVPISNHLYFYWYRQILGQKVEFLVSFYNNEISEKSEIFDDQFSVERPDGSNFTLKIRSTKLEDSAMYFCASSVRETQYFGPGTRLLVL.

The chain employs TRBV28 and TRBJ2-3, with 10 nucleotides matching TRBD1. The CDR3 loop spans 14 amino acids. J gave up 5 bases and V 6 bases, and 5 bases lay outside the gene matches. Per the germline V gene, CDR1 is MDHEN and CDR2 is SYDVKM. The CDR3 DNA follows: TGTGCCAGCAGCCCCGGGACAGGGGTAGATACGCAGTATTTT. Amino acid sequence: CASSPGTGVDTQYF.

This clonotype has just a few counts. The V gene is TRBV19, the J gene TRBJ2-4; 7 nucleotides line up with TRBD2. The V gene's germline CDR1 is LNHDA and CDR2 SQIVND (reference sequence). The CDR3 is 15 residues long. With V trimmed by 3 bases and J by 1 base, 3 bases remained unmatched. In nucleotides, the CDR3 is TGTGCCAGTAGTATCCCGGGAGGCGCCAAAAACATTCAGTACTTC. As protein: CASSIPGGAKNIQYF.